These 11 T cell receptor beta chains were sequenced from one sample in a study of regulatory T cells in long-lasting Graves disease (TCRdb year 2021). The sample's time point label, decoded: newly diagnosed GD, antithyroid drugs for less than 3 months. For both TCR sequencing and RNA sequencing, RNA was extracted from PBMCs using TRIzol. The library was prepared using multiplex PCR. TCRdb records Illumina HiSeq 4000 as the sequencer. CDR3 regions were amplified by Arm-PCR with iRepertoire HTBI primers to construct TCR beta libraries. TCRdb trimmed the raw reads at Q25, called clones with MiXCR and kept productive beta chains. Rows are unified per CDR3 protein, each entry keeping the most common DNA and genes. For this sample the table gives around 330,000 distinct CDR3 sequences, of which roughly 18% were detected only once. The top ten clonotypes cover roughly 40% of the sample. The sequencing used peripheral blood mononuclear cells (PBMCs), collected at new diagnosis, from a patient treated with antithyroid drugs. The receptors come from a female donor with Graves disease.

The chain uses TRBV19 and TRBJ1-1; 9 bases map to TRBD1. This CDR3 is 16 amino acids long. The germline V gene has CDR1 LNHDA and CDR2 SQIVND (reference sequence). Trimming cost V 4 bases and J 4 bases; bases outside gene matches: 10. The CDR3 bases are TGTGCCAGTAGTAACAGGGGGCTTAGGGGTTTCACTGAAGCTTTCTTT. It specifies CASSNRGLRGFTEAFF.

This clonotype came up many times. The chain links TRBV24-1 to TRBJ2-2, with 10 nucleotides matching TRBD2. Germline CDR1 reads KGHDR; CDR2 reads SFDVKD. V gave up 4 bases and J gave up 4 bases; unmatched junction bases: 5. This CDR3 is 16 amino acids long. The CDR3 DNA is TGTGCCACCAGTGAAACCAGCGGGAGGGGCACCGGGGAGCTGTTTTTT. Translation gives CATSETSGRGTGELFF.

This clonotype was found many times. This chain's CDR3 is CSARPGTSGSLTQYF. CDR3 DNA: TGCAGTGCTAGGCCTGGGACTAGCGGGAGTTTGACCCAGTACTTC. The genes are TRBV20-1 and TRBJ2-5; 14 positions agree with TRBD2. The CDR3 covers 15 residues. With V trimmed by 3 bases and J by 7 bases, 7 bases remained unmatched. Germline V CDR1 and CDR2: DFQATT, SNEGSKA (reference sequence).

The V gene is TRBV6-1, the J gene TRBJ2-7, with 10 bases fitting TRBD2. CDR3 length: 18 residues. V lost 2 bases, J lost 5 bases, and 15 bases stayed unmatched. From germline, CDR1 is MNHNS and CDR2 SASEGT. The CDR3 DNA reads as TGTGCCAGCAGTGAAAGGGCTAGCGGGAGTCTCAACCGGGACGAGCAGTACTTC. It codes for CASSERASGSLNRDEQYF.

There are many counts of this clonotype. The chain recombines TRBV11-2 with TRBJ2-1; 7 bases line up with TRBD2. The CDR3 contains 12 residues. Losses at the gene ends were 5 bases for V and 10 bases for J; bases not matched to a gene: 5. Looked up from germline, CDR1 is SGHAT and CDR2 is FQNNGV. CDR3 protein: CASSRSGNEQFF. The CDR3 DNA reads TGTGCCAGCAGCCGCAGCGGGAACGAGCAGTTCTTC. The complete variable domain, with remaining parts taken from reference TRBV11-2 and TRBJ2-1, reads EAGVAQSPRYKIIEKRQSVAFWCNPISGHATLYWYQQILGQGPKLLIQFQNNGVVDDSQLPKDRFSAERLKGVDSTLKIQPAKLEDSAVYLCASSRSGNEQFFGPGTRLTVL.

This clonotype showed up just a few times. This chain connects TRBV5-1 to TRBJ2-3; D is unclear. Germline CDR1 and CDR2: SGHRS and YFSETQ. The length of the CDR3 is 19 residues. Between the trimmed V and J ends, which lost 0 bases and 0 bases, there was a span of 20 bases. The CDR3 spells CASSLVRFDSDQSTDTQYF. The DNA for the CDR3 is TGCGCCAGCAGCTTGGTCCGATTCGACTCCGACCAAAGCACAGATACGCAGTATTTT.

This clonotype was seen repeatedly, ten times or more. The chain is built from TRBV28 and TRBJ2-1; tentative D call: TRBD1 (6 bases). The CDR3 has 13 residues. Trimming removed 8 bases from V and 2 bases from J, with 10 bases in between. Germline V gene lookup returns CDR1 MDHEN and CDR2 SYDVKM. The CDR3 sequence is CASDRQAYNEQFF. Here the CDR3 DNA reads TGTGCCAGCGACCGACAGGCCTACAATGAGCAGTTCTTC.

This clonotype was counted only a few times. A clone one base away is much larger, so this may be a read error. The chain combines TRBV11-3 with TRBJ2-7; 11 nucleotides match TRBD1. The CDR3 consists of 16 residues. The V segment lost 4 bases and the J segment 3 bases; nucleotides outside the gene matches: 8. From germline, CDR1 is SGHNT and CDR2 YENEEA. The CDR3 nucleotides read TGTGCCAGCAGCTCCCGGGACAGGGGGGTGGACTACGAGCAGTACTTC. It encodes CASSSRDRGVDYEQYF.

This sequence joins TRBV4-1 and TRBJ1-5; 7 bases map to TRBD1. Germline values: CDR1 MGHRA, CDR2 YSYEKL. The V segment lost 0 bases and the J segment 4 bases; nucleotides outside the gene matches: 3. This CDR3 spans 15 amino acids. The CDR3 coding sequence is TGCGCCAGCAGCCAAGAAGGACAGGTTAATCAGCCCCAGCATTTT. Translating gives CASSQEGQVNQPQHF.

This clonotype was seen ten or more times. V gene TRBV2 combines with J gene TRBJ2-2; perhaps TRBD2 as D (7 bases). The CDR3 spans 15 residues. Germline V gene lookup returns CDR1 SNHLY and CDR2 FYNNEI. Trimming shortened V by 8 bases and J by 6 bases, and 19 bases separated the two germline ends. Here the CDR3 DNA reads TGTGCCAGCGGCTCGGGGGGCGCATCCGCCGGGGAGCTGTTTTTT. It translates to CASGSGGASAGELFF.

V and J are TRBV10-3 and TRBJ2-5; 8 positions match TRBD2. Germline V lookup: CDR1 ENHRY, CDR2 SYGVKD. The CDR3 contains 15 residues. The trim removed 0 bases at V and 5 bases at J, leaving 5 bases unmatched. The CDR3 region has the DNA TGTGCCATCAGTGAGTCGATGCCGGGAGGGGAGACCCAGTACTTC. It codes for CAISESMPGGETQYF.